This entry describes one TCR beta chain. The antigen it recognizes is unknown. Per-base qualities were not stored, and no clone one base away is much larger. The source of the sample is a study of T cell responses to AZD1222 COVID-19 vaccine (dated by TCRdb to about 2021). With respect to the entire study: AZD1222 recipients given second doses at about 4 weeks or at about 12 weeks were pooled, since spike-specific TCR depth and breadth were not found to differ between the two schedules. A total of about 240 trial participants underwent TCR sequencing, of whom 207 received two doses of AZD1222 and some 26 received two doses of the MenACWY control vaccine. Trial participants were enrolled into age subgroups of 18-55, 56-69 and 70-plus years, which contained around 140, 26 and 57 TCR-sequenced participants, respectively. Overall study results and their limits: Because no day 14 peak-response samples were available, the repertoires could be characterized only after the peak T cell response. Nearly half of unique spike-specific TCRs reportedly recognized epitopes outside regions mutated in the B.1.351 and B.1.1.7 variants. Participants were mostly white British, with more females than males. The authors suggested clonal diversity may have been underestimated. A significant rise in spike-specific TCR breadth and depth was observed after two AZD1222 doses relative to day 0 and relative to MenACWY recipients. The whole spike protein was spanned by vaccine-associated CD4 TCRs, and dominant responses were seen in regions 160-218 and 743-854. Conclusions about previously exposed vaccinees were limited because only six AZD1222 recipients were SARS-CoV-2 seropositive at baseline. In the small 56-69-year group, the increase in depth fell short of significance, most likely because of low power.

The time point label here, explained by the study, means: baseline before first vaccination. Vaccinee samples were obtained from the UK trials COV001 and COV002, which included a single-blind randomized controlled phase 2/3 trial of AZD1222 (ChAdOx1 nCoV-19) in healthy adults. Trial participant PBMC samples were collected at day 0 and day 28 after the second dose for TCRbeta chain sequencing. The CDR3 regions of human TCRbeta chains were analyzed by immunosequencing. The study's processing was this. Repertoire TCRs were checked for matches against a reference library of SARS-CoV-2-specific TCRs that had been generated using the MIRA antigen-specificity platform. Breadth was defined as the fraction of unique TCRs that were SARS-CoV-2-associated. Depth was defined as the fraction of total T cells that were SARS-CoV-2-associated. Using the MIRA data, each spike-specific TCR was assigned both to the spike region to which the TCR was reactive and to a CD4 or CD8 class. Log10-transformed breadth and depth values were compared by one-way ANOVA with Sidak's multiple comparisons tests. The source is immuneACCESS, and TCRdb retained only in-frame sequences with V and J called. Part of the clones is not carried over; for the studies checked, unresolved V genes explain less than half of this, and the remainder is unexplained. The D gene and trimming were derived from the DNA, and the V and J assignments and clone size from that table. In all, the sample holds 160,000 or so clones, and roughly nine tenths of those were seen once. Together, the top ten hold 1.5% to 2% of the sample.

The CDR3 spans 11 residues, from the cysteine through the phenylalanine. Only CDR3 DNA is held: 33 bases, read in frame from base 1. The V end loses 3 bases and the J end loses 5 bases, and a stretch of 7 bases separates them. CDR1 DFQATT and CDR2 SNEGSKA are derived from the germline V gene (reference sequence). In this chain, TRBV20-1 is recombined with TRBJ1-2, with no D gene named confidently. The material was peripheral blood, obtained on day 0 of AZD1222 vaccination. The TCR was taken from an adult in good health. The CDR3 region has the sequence CSASGVYGYTF. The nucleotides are TGCAGTGCTAGCGGCGTTTATGGCTACACCTTC.